This TCR beta chain was sequenced in a study of chemoradiotherapy in HPV16-positive cancers. The study's findings and limits: Only a couple of HPV16-positive patients supplied the functional HPV-specificity definition. Candidate HPV-specific clones and E7-related TCR motifs grew in tumor during treatment.

Here immunoSEQ multiplex PCR was the method, and the copy in TCRdb shows in-frame clones only, minus some. The sample lists approximately 2,000 clones, around 80% occurring once. This clone appeared a few times. The target antigen is unknown. Between the trimmed V and J ends, which lost 6 bases and 9 bases, there was a span of 12 bases. Germline values: CDR1 SEHNR, CDR2 FQNEAQ (reference sequence). The CDR3 consists of 12 residues. The chain recombines TRBV7-9 with TRBJ2-1, with D possibly being TRBD2 (6 bases). This material consisted of tumor tissue, taken from a patient who underwent chemoradiotherapy. The sequence was collected from a human donor with HPV-associated anogenital cancer. CDR3 sequence: CASSEEGAEQFF. The CDR3 DNA is TGTGCCAGCAGTGAGGAGGGAGCTGAGCAGTTCTTC. Together with reference TRBV7-9 and TRBJ2-1, the CDR3 gives the full variable domain: DTGVSQNPRHKITKRGQNVTFRCDPISEHNRLYWYRQTLGQGPEFLTYFQNEAQLEKSRLLSDRFSAERPKGSFSTLEIQRTEQGDSAMYLCASSEEGAEQFFGPGTRLTVL.